Listed here are 31 T cell receptor beta chains from one sample, sequenced in a study of shared clonotypes between healthy human individuals. Sequencing was performed with immunoSEQ multiplex PCR; in TCRdb, only in-frame clones are kept and a portion is missing. Of millions of clones in the sample, approximately 94% were seen once. CD45RO-negative cells were positively selected for CCR7, leaving out terminally differentiated effector memory CD45RA+ cells. The sequenced material came from naive CD8+ T cells from PBMCs. The receptor set was obtained from a man aged 18 to 29 in good health. Some clones in this sample may be carry-over from other donors' samples.

The CDR3 loop reads CASSLGRPGIYGYTF. CDR3 DNA: TGTGCCAGCAGCTTAGGCAGGCCGGGAATCTATGGCTACACCTTC. V and J are TRBV13 and TRBJ1-2; D gene uncertain. Germline V gene sequence: CDR1 PRHDT, CDR2 FYEKMQ (reference sequence). This CDR3 comprises 15 residues. Trimming took off 0 bases at V and 4 bases at J, with 12 bases between the two ends.

Worth noting for this clone: Within the sample, other DNA sequences also encode this same CDR3. The V and J genes are TRBV9 and TRBJ2-7; D could derive from TRBD1 or TRBD2 (6 bases each). Germline loops: CDR1 SGDLS, CDR2 YYNGEE. The V end was cut by 0 bases, the J end by 7 bases, with 11 bases between. The CDR3 contains 13 residues. The CDR3 nucleotides are TGTGCCAGCAGCGTAGGGGGGGCCAGAGAGCAGTACTTC. It encodes CASSVGGAREQYF.

This chain joins TRBV4-3 and TRBJ2-1, with a weak D call TRBD2 (6 bases). The V end lost 0 bases, the J end lost 3 bases, and 12 bases lay between the germline ends. Looked up from germline, CDR1 is LGHNA and CDR2 is YSLEER. CDR3 length: 16 amino acids. The CDR3, as DNA: TGCGCCAGCAGCCAAGATTTGGTAGCGGTCTACAATGAGCAGTTCTTC. Residues: CASSQDLVAVYNEQFF.

V is TRBV5-1 and J is TRBJ2-7, with a possible D match to TRBD1 (5 bases). V dropped 0 bases and J dropped 3 bases, with 10 bases sitting between them. The CDR3 consists of 14 residues. Germline CDR1 and CDR2: SGHRS and YFSETQ. The CDR3 region has the DNA TGCGCCAGCAGCTTGGCCGACAGACTCTACGAGCAGTACTTC. Encoded protein: CASSLADRLYEQYF.

This clone was recorded a few times. Other DNA sequences from this sample encode an identical CDR3 as well. The rearrangement links TRBV2 to TRBJ1-1; no definite D call. CDR1 and CDR2 (germline): SNHLY, FYNNEI. This CDR3 has 12 amino acids. V was trimmed by 4 bases and J by 1 base, leaving 4 bases between them. The CDR3 DNA sequence: TGTGCCAGCAGTGGCGGGAACACTGAAGCTTTCTTT. It codes for CASSGGNTEAFF.

The chain joins TRBV2 to TRBJ1-1, with unresolved D. This CDR3 is 13 amino acids long. CDR1 SNHLY and CDR2 FYNNEI come from the germline V gene. Trimming took off 6 bases at V and 1 base at J, with 9 bases between the two ends. CDR3: CASRGSGNTEAFF. The DNA for the CDR3 is TGTGCCAGCAGAGGGAGCGGGAACACTGAAGCTTTCTTT. Full variable domain (outside the CDR3, taken from reference TRBV2 and TRBJ1-1): EPEVTQTPSHQVTQMGQEVILRCVPISNHLYFYWYRQILGQKVEFLVSFYNNEISEKSEIFDDQFSVERPDGSNFTLKIRSTKLEDSAMYFCASRGSGNTEAFFGQGTRLTVV.

The chain is built from TRBV7-2 and TRBJ2-3; tentative D call: TRBD2 (5 bases). The length of the CDR3 is 14 residues. V lost 5 bases and J lost 1, with 10 bases in between. CDR1 SGHTA and CDR2 FQGNSA come from the germline V gene. This chain's CDR3 is CASSDYDRTDTQYF. CDR3 coding DNA: TGTGCCAGCAGCGACTACGACCGCACAGATACGCAGTATTTT.

The chain uses TRBV4-1 and TRBJ1-1, with 7 positions matching TRBD1. Per germline, CDR1 MGHRA and CDR2 YSYEKL. The length of the CDR3 is 16 residues. Unmatched junction bases numbered 9, after V lost 5 bases and J lost 0 bases. The CDR3 is CASSRGLGTMNTEAFF. The CDR3 DNA reads TGCGCCAGCAGCAGGGGGCTGGGGACCATGAACACTGAAGCTTTCTTT.

The chain joins TRBV27 to TRBJ1-5; D is unresolved. V shed 1 base and J shed 0 bases, with 10 bases lying between them. Per the germline V gene, CDR1 is MNHEY and CDR2 is SMNVEV (reference sequence). The CDR3 covers 16 residues. The CDR3 DNA follows: TGTGCCAGCAGTTTATGGCCAGGCAATAGCAATCAGCCCCAGCATTTT. Encoded protein: CASSLWPGNSNQPQHF.

The V and J genes are TRBV6-5 and TRBJ2-1, with D tentatively TRBD2 (6 bases). The CDR3 is 11 residues long. Germline V gives CDR1 MNHEY, CDR2 SVGAGI. Between the trimmed V and J ends, which lost 8 bases and 7 bases, there was a span of 9 bases. In DNA form, the CDR3 reads TGTGCCAGCCGGAGCGGGAATGAGCAGTTCTTC. Encoded protein: CASRSGNEQFF.

V gene TRBV7-9 combines with J gene TRBJ2-3; 9 positions match TRBD1. Germline loops: CDR1 SEHNR, CDR2 FQNEAQ (reference sequence). The CDR3 spans 16 residues. V gave up 4 bases and J gave up 4 bases; unmatched junction bases: 9. The CDR3 spells CASSSRQGGISDTQYF. As DNA, the CDR3 is TGTGCCAGCAGCTCCCGACAGGGGGGGATATCAGATACGCAGTATTTT. The full variable domain, completed using reference TRBV7-9 and TRBJ2-3, is DTGVSQNPRHKITKRGQNVTFRCDPISEHNRLYWYRQTLGQGPEFLTYFQNEAQLEKSRLLSDRFSAERPKGSFSTLEIQRTEQGDSAMYLCASSSRQGGISDTQYFGPGTRLTVL.

The chain carries TRBV10-1 and TRBJ2-7; 8 nucleotides align to TRBD1. Per germline, CDR1 WNHNN and CDR2 SYGVQD (reference sequence). CDR3 size: 13 residues. With V trimmed by 9 bases and J by 1 base, 5 bases remained unmatched. CDR3 DNA: TGCGCCAGTCCGCAGGGGGCATCCTACGAGCAGTACTTC. It translates to CASPQGASYEQYF.

The chain joins TRBV19 to TRBJ2-1, with TRBD2 as a possible D gene (5 bases). The CDR3 spans 13 residues. V was trimmed by 6 bases and J by 2 bases, leaving 8 bases between them. The germline CDR1 and CDR2 sequences are LNHDA and SQIVND (reference sequence). In DNA, the CDR3 is TGTGCCAGTAGCGGGAATCCCTACAATGAGCAGTTCTTC. Amino acid sequence: CASSGNPYNEQFF.

The rearrangement joins TRBV28 to TRBJ1-5; D is ambiguous. The germline V gene encodes CDR1 MDHEN and CDR2 SYDVKM. V was cut by 5 bases and J by 7 bases, with 18 bases left in between. This CDR3 contains 15 residues. CDR3 sequence reads: CASSLPSAPRQPQHF. Written as DNA, the CDR3 is TGTGCCAGCAGTCTTCCATCCGCGCCAAGACAGCCCCAGCATTTT.

The chain uses TRBV28 and TRBJ1-5; unclear D gene. The germline gives CDR1 MDHEN, CDR2 SYDVKM. V lost 6 bases, J lost 0 bases, and 12 bases lay in between. The CDR3 extends over 15 amino acids. Written as DNA, the CDR3 is TGTGCCAGCAGCAGGACGGACTATAGCAATCAGCCCCAGCATTTT. It encodes CASSRTDYSNQPQHF. Supplemented by reference TRBV28 and TRBJ1-5, the full variable domain reads DVKVTQSSRYLVKRTGEKVFLECVQDMDHENMFWYRQDPGLGLRLIYFSYDVKMKEKGDIPEGYSVSREKKERFSLILESASTNQTSMYLCASSRTDYSNQPQHFGDGTRLSIL.

This clone was seen just once. This chain uses TRBV16 with TRBJ1-3, with no clear D. CDR3 length: 16 residues. Germline V gene sequence: CDR1 KGHSY, CDR2 FQNENV. Trimming took 0 bases from V and 0 from J, leaving 9 bases between them. In DNA form, the CDR3 reads TGTGCCAGCAGCCAATCCCCCCCCCGCTCTGGAAACACCATATATTTT. Its translation: CASSQSPPRSGNTIYF.

The chain recombines TRBV7-9 with TRBJ2-1; 9 nucleotides agree with TRBD2. This CDR3 has 14 residues. V lost 1 base to trimming and J lost 10 bases; unmatched junction nucleotides: 5. In germline, CDR1 is SEHNR, CDR2 FQNEAQ (reference sequence). CDR3 bases: TGTGCCAGCAGCTTAGGCGGGACTAGCAGGGAGCAGTTCTTC. Its protein is CASSLGGTSREQFF.

This chain links TRBV4-1 with TRBJ2-2; possible D gene TRBD2, 6 bases. Trimming cost V 1 base and J 4 bases, with 13 bases left between them. In germline, CDR1 is MGHRA, CDR2 YSYEKL. The CDR3 length is 16 residues. This CDR3 reads CASSQGAGQFTGELFF. Here the CDR3 DNA reads TGCGCCAGCAGCCAAGGGGCGGGGCAGTTCACCGGGGAGCTGTTTTTT.

V is TRBV7-2 and J is TRBJ2-1; 12 positions match TRBD2. Germline assignment: CDR1 SGHTA and CDR2 FQGNSA. This CDR3 is 19 amino acids long. The J segment lost 6 bases and the V segment lost 3 bases, leaving 15 bases of the junction unmatched. CDR3 amino acids: CASSFGYGLAGGPFNEQFF. Here the CDR3 DNA reads TGTGCCAGCAGCTTTGGTTACGGGCTAGCGGGAGGGCCGTTCAATGAGCAGTTCTTC.

This chain uses TRBV5-6 with TRBJ1-3, with D tentatively TRBD1 (5 bases). V lost 2 bases and J lost 2, with 14 bases in between. Per germline, CDR1 SGHDT and CDR2 YYEEEE. The CDR3 length is 16 residues. DNA for the CDR3: TGTGCCAGCAGCTTCGCTTTTTGGGGACCTGGAAACACCATATATTTT. It codes for CASSFAFWGPGNTIYF.

This clone was observed a single time. J is TRBJ2-5 and V is TRBV4-1; TRBD1 agrees at 7 bases. The CDR3 is 16 amino acids. Germline V lookup: CDR1 MGHRA, CDR2 YSYEKL. Losses at the gene ends were 2 bases for V and 0 bases for J; bases not matched to a gene: 6. CDR3 protein: CASSQWTGVYQETQYF. Here the CDR3 DNA reads TGCGCCAGCAGCCAATGGACAGGAGTGTACCAAGAGACCCAGTACTTC.

The V gene is TRBV6-5, the J gene TRBJ2-1; D is possibly TRBD2 (6 bases). The CDR3 is 15 amino acids. Trimming pared 8 bases from V and 7 bases from J, leaving 21 bases between. Germline V gene sequence: CDR1 MNHEY, CDR2 SVGAGI. Written as DNA, the CDR3 is TGTGCCAGCCGATTCTCCCGGGAGTTGTCAAATGAGCAGTTCTTC. As protein: CASRFSRELSNEQFF.

CDR3 protein: CASTPRGVGLIGYTF. The CDR3 region has the DNA TGTGCCAGCACACCACGCGGGGTGGGGTTGATTGGCTACACCTTC. This chain connects TRBV28 to TRBJ1-2; D is uncertain. Germline V gene lookup returns CDR1 MDHEN and CDR2 SYDVKM. The CDR3 extends over 15 amino acids. V lost 7 bases and J lost 7, with 22 bases in between.

This chain connects TRBV7-9 to TRBJ2-7, with 10 bases lining up with TRBD2. The V gene end was trimmed by 2 bases and the J gene end by 6 bases; junction bases not matched to a gene: 16. Per germline, CDR1 SEHNR and CDR2 FQNEAQ (reference sequence). This CDR3 comprises 18 residues. CDR3 DNA sequence: TGTGCCAGCAGCTTACGCCTAGCGGGAGCGATCCGGGGCTGCGAGCAGTACTTC. It codes for CASSLRLAGAIRGCEQYF.

This clone was detected once. The chain recombines TRBV19 with TRBJ2-1, with 8 bases fitting TRBD2. From germline, CDR1 is LNHDA and CDR2 SQIVND (reference sequence). The CDR3 covers 15 residues. V trimming: 5 bases; J trimming: 5 bases; junction bases outside the gene matches: 8. In DNA form, the CDR3 reads TGTGCCAGTAGTGCCACTGGACTAGCAAACAATGAGCAGTTCTTC. It translates to CASSATGLANNEQFF. Full variable domain (missing parts from reference TRBV19 and TRBJ2-1): DGGITQSPKYLFRKEGQNVTLSCEQNLNHDAMYWYRQDPGQGLRLIYYSQIVNDFQKGDIAEGYSVSREKKESFPLTVTSAQKNPTAFYLCASSATGLANNEQFFGPGTRLTVL.

The CDR3 DNA is TGTGCCTGGAGTGTACAGTCACTAGCGGACCCAACATCCCTAGATACGCAGTATTTT. Protein: CAWSVQSLADPTSLDTQYF. The chain uses TRBV30 and TRBJ2-3; 8 bases align to TRBD2. This CDR3 contains 19 residues. V shed 0 bases, J shed 5 bases, and the junction held 19 bases outside the gene matches. In germline, CDR1 is GTSNPN, CDR2 SVGIG (reference sequence).

CDR3 protein: CASSWGLAGGAPYNEQFF. The CDR3 bases are TGTGCCAGCAGCTGGGGACTAGCGGGAGGTGCCCCCTACAATGAGCAGTTCTTC. The rearrangement links TRBV7-8 to TRBJ2-1; 15 nucleotides agree with TRBD2. V was pared by 4 bases and J by 2 bases, with 6 bases of the junction left unmatched. From germline, CDR1 is SGHVS and CDR2 FQNEAQ. The CDR3 spans 18 residues.

This clone was seen a single time. The J gene is TRBJ2-2, the V gene TRBV2; 7 bases are shared with TRBD1. The trim removed 7 bases at V and 6 bases at J, leaving 11 bases unmatched. Germline CDR1 and CDR2: SNHLY and FYNNEI. The CDR3 covers 15 residues. DNA for the CDR3: TGTGCCAGCAATCAGCGACAGGGCAGGTCCGGGGAGCTGTTTTTT. It codes for CASNQRQGRSGELFF.

The J gene is TRBJ1-2, the V gene TRBV5-8, with unresolved D. V was cut by 0 bases and J by 5 bases, with 17 bases left in between. In germline, CDR1 is SGHTS, CDR2 YDEGEE. This CDR3 spans 16 amino acids. The CDR3 loop is CASSLGILGIEYGYTF. For the CDR3, the DNA is TGTGCCAGCAGCTTGGGAATACTAGGGATTGAATATGGCTACACCTTC.

The chain combines TRBV5-4 with TRBJ2-2; D is unclear. V lost 5 bases and J 3 bases, leaving 8 bases between the germline ends. CDR3 size: 13 residues. Germline loops: CDR1 SGHNT, CDR2 YYREEE (reference sequence). CDR3 sequence reads: CASRETYTGELFF. For the CDR3, the DNA is TGTGCCAGCAGGGAAACGTACACCGGGGAGCTGTTTTTT.

The chain is built from TRBV7-6 and TRBJ1-4, with D uncertain. Trimming removed 5 bases from V and 2 bases from J, with 15 bases in between. Per germline, CDR1 SGHVS and CDR2 FNYEAQ. The length of the CDR3 is 16 residues. In DNA form, the CDR3 reads TGTGCCAGCAGCACTGGACTCCCACGGACTAATGAAAAACTGTTTTTT. This codes for CASSTGLPRTNEKLFF.